These T cell receptor beta chains were read from a single sample in a study of circulating tumor DNA in untreated peripheral T-cell lymphoma. Sequencing was performed with immunoSEQ multiplex PCR; in TCRdb, only in-frame clones are kept and a portion is missing. The repertoire holds 420 or so clones, roughly 87% seen once, with around 6.1% in the top ten. The material sequenced was cell-free DNA from blood serum. All receptors derive from a human donor with peripheral T-cell lymphoma. CDR3s include the opening cysteine and the closing phenylalanine or tryptophan. Fields, in order: CDR3 protein, CDR3 DNA, V gene, D gene, clone size, CDR3 length, J gene. A D gene is named only where the DNA matches it firmly. Size tells how often a clone was seen (once, few, many) or the class of an expanded clone, and some rows leave it out.

CAWSVTVNTEAFF TGTGCCTGGAGTGTGACGGTGAACACTGAAGCTTTCTTT TRBV30 - once 13 TRBJ1-1
CASSSYGTRGDNSPLHF TGTGCCAGCAGCTCTTACGGGACTCGGGGAGATAATTCACCCCTCCACTTT TRBV7-9 - - 17 TRBJ1-6
CASSLEQGLANTGELFF TGTGCCAGCAGCTTGGAACAGGGGCTTGCGAACACCGGGGAGCTGTTTTTT TRBV7-9 TRBD1 - 17 TRBJ2-2
CASSVRSSHSGANVLTF TGTGCCAGCAGCGTTCGGTCCTCCCACTCTGGGGCCAACGTCCTGACTTTC TRBV14 - - 17 TRBJ2-6
CASSVGRVQPNQPQHF TGTGCCAGCAGTGTGGGTCGTGTCCAGCCGAATCAGCCCCAGCATTTT TRBV2 - few 16 TRBJ1-5
CASSLEGGNTEAFF TGTGCCAGCAGTCTTGAAGGGGGAAACACTGAAGCTTTCTTT TRBV6-6 - - 14 TRBJ1-1
CASSRVGVNYGYTF TGCGCCAGCAGCCGGGTAGGGGTTAACTATGGCTACACCTTC TRBV4-1 - - 14 TRBJ1-2
CASSPRVGHPGDTEAFF TGCGCCAGCAGCCCTCGGGTGGGTCACCCAGGTGACACTGAAGCTTTCTTT TRBV5-1 - few 17 TRBJ1-1
CASSIIGGSYGYTF TGTGCCAGTAGTATTATCGGGGGCAGCTATGGCTACACCTTC TRBV19 - - 14 TRBJ1-2
CASSYRGNTEAFF TGTGCCAGCAGTTACAGGGGGAACACTGAAGCTTTCTTT TRBV6-4 TRBD1 - 13 TRBJ1-1
CASSFSGGSEAFF TGTGCCAGCAGCTTTTCGGGGGGCTCTGAAGCTTTCTTT TRBV5-4 - - 13 TRBJ1-1
CASSPNGGMNTEAFF TGTGCCAGCTCCCCCAACGGGGGAATGAACACTGAAGCTTTCTTT TRBV18 - - 15 TRBJ1-1
CASSQDRGDTQYF TGTGCCAGCAGCCAAGATCGGGGAGATACGCAGTATTTT TRBV4-2 - - 13 TRBJ2-3
CASIDSGTGNSPLHF TGTGCCAGTATTGATTCTGGGACAGGGAATTCACCCCTCCACTTT TRBV19 TRBD1 - 15 TRBJ1-6
CAISEDAGEGNEQFF TGTGCCATCAGTGAGGACGCGGGAGAAGGGAATGAGCAGTTCTTC TRBV10-3 TRBD2 - 15 TRBJ2-1
CASSYVGAGYNEQFF TGTGCCAGCAGTTACGTGGGAGCGGGCTACAATGAGCAGTTCTTC TRBV6-5 - - 15 TRBJ2-1
CSVKTASIYGYTF TGCAGCGTTAAGACAGCCTCTATCTATGGCTACACCTTC TRBV29-1 - - 13 TRBJ1-2
CASKLGVQPQHF TGTGCCAGCAAGTTGGGGGTTCAGCCCCAGCATTTT TRBV6-1 - - 12 TRBJ1-5
CASSLTGDSGYTF TGTGCCAGCAGCTTAACGGGGGACTCGGGCTACACCTTC TRBV7-3 - once 13 TRBJ1-2
CAWRALDRVYEQYF TGTGCCTGGAGGGCGTTGGACAGGGTCTACGAGCAGTACTTC TRBV30 TRBD1 - 14 TRBJ2-7
CAWTAGRLGTYF TGTGCCTGGACCGCCGGGAGACTAGGAACGTACTTC TRBV30 - once 12 TRBJ2-7
CASSFGQDNYGYTF TGTGCCAGCAGCTTCGGGCAAGATAACTATGGCTACACCTTC TRBV5-4 - - 14 TRBJ1-2
CASSLLSGGDDQPQHF TGTGCCAGCAGTTTATTGTCAGGGGGGGATGATCAGCCCCAGCATTTT TRBV28 TRBD1 - 16 TRBJ1-5
CASSEAKHFNQPQHF TGTGCCAGCAGTGAAGCGAAACATTTCAATCAGCCCCAGCATTTT TRBV6-1 - - 15 TRBJ1-5
CASSEKGTSEKTQYF TGTGCCAGCAGTGAAAAGGGGACTAGCGAAAAGACCCAGTACTTC TRBV25-1 TRBD2 few 15 TRBJ2-5
CSVFDGTGELFF TGCAGCGTTTTTGACGGGACCGGGGAGCTGTTTTTT TRBV29-1 - - 12 TRBJ2-2
CASSFGGIDEKLFF TGTGCCAGCAGCTTCGGGGGAATAGATGAAAAACTGTTTTTT TRBV5-8 - few 14 TRBJ1-4
CASEERDRGPRGQYF TGTGCCAGCGAGGAACGGGACAGGGGACCTCGGGGGCAGTACTTC TRBV13 TRBD1 - 15 TRBJ2-7
CASTRQGDTSYEQYF TGTGCCAGCACCCGACAGGGGGATACTTCCTACGAGCAGTACTTC TRBV21-1 - - 15 TRBJ2-7
CASSPFFWMNTEAFF TGTGCCAGCAGCCCTTTTTTTTGGATGAACACTGAAGCTTTCTTT TRBV9 - - 15 TRBJ1-1
CASSPFQISTGRANQPQHF TGTGCCAGCAGCCCATTTCAGATTTCGACAGGGAGGGCAAATCAGCCCCAGCATTTT TRBV27 TRBD1 - 19 TRBJ1-5
CANYAVDRPYGYTF TGTGCCAACTACGCGGTGGACAGGCCCTATGGCTACACCTTC TRBV21-1 - - 14 TRBJ1-2
CASSSRDSQETQYF TGTGCCAGCAGCTCGAGGGATTCACAAGAGACCCAGTACTTC TRBV28 - - 14 TRBJ2-5
CASSLAGLVNEQFF TGTGCCAGCAGCTTAGCGGGGTTGGTCAATGAGCAGTTCTTC TRBV7-2 - - 14 TRBJ2-1
CASSTQGYTEAFF TGTGCCAGCAGCACCCAGGGGTACACTGAAGCTTTCTTT TRBV7-9 - - 13 TRBJ1-1
CASSETPGNSYGYTF TGTGCCAGCAGTGAAACCCCAGGGAATAGCTATGGCTACACCTTC TRBV6-1 - - 15 TRBJ1-2
CASRGTRGTEAFF TGTGCCAGTAGAGGGACACGGGGCACTGAAGCTTTCTTT TRBV19 - - 13 TRBJ1-1
CASSVLGSPQETQYF TGCGCCAGCAGTGTTTTGGGGAGTCCCCAGGAGACCCAGTACTTC TRBV5-1 - once 15 TRBJ2-5
CASSWGTGKETQYF TGTGCCAGCAGCTGGGGGACGGGGAAAGAGACCCAGTACTTC TRBV5-4 - once 14 TRBJ2-5
CASSPGSNEQYF TGTGCCAGCAGTCCGGGTTCGAACGAGCAGTACTTC TRBV6-5 - - 12 TRBJ2-7
CASSQESGRAPTGELFF TGTGCCAGCAGCCAAGAGAGCGGGAGGGCCCCCACCGGGGAGCTGTTTTTT TRBV14 TRBD2 - 17 TRBJ2-2
CASSENRGQPQHF TGTGCCAGCAGCGAAAACAGGGGCCAGCCCCAGCATTTT TRBV7-9 TRBD1 - 13 TRBJ1-5
CSVNRDGTEAFF TGCAGCGTTAACCGGGACGGCACTGAAGCTTTCTTT TRBV29-1 - - 12 TRBJ1-1
CASSIGGASPNEQFF TGTGCCAGTAGTATAGGCGGGGCCTCCCCCAATGAGCAGTTCTTC TRBV19 - once 15 TRBJ2-1
CASSAPTGTNEKLFF TGTGCCAGCAGCGCACCGACAGGAACTAATGAAAAACTGTTTTTT TRBV5-6 - - 15 TRBJ1-4
CASSFEGQGEQYF TGCGCCAGCAGCTTTGAGGGACAGGGCGAGCAGTACTTC TRBV5-1 TRBD1 - 13 TRBJ2-7
CASRPDSTDTQYF TGCGCCAGCAGGCCAGACAGCACAGATACGCAGTATTTT TRBV5-1 - few 13 TRBJ2-3
CASSVAVLGSYNEQFF TGTGCCAGCAGCGTCGCGGTGTTGGGCTCCTACAATGAGCAGTTCTTC TRBV9 - - 16 TRBJ2-1